This T cell receptor beta chain was sequenced in a study of CD8+CD57+ T cells in acquired aplastic anemia. Whole-study context: The DNA of sorted CD4+ and CD8+ cells averaged roughly 3.2 ug. Healthy donors gave some 10 million reads on average for CD4+ cells.

CDR3 and TCR beta VDJ profiling relied on a genomic DNA template. TCRdb itself ran the reads through MiXCR, one entry per CDR3 protein. The sample holds roughly 420,000 distinct CDR3 sequences, 65% to 75% seen once. Overall study findings and caveats: The same twenty-nine CD8+ CDR3 sequences occurred in patients and in controls.

This clonotype was observed at least ten times. The antigen remains unidentified. The CDR3 runs to 13 residues. Germline V CDR1 and CDR2: MNHNY, SVGAGI (reference sequence). Germline trimming cut 6 bases from V and 4 bases from J; bases unmatched to any gene: 5. This rearrangement joins TRBV6-6 to TRBJ1-2; the match to TRBD1 covers 7 bases. Sequencing was performed on sorted CD4+, CD8+, or CD8+CD57+ T cells (not recorded which) from PBMCs. The origin of this receptor is a human donor in good health, serving as a control. The CDR3, as DNA: TGTGCCAGCAGCTCGGGACAGTTCTATGGCTACACCTTC. Residues: CASSSGQFYGYTF.